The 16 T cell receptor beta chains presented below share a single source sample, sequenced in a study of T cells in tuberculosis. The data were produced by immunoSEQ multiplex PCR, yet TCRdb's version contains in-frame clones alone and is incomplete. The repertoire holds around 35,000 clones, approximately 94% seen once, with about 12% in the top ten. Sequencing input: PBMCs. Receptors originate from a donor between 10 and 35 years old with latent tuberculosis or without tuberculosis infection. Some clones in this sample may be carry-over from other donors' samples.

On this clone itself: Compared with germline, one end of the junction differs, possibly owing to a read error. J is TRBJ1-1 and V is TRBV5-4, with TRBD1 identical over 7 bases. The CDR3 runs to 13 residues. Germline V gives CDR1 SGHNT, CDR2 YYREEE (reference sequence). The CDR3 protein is CASSSLGQAGAFF. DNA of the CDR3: TGTGCCAGTAGCTCGCTCGGACAGGCCGGAGCTTTCTTT.

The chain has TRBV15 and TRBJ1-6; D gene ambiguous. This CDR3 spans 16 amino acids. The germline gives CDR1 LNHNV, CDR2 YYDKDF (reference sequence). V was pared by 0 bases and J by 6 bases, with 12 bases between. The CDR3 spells CATSRDPLGVNSPLHF. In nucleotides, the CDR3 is TGTGCCACCAGCAGAGATCCCTTGGGCGTTAATTCACCCCTCCACTTT.

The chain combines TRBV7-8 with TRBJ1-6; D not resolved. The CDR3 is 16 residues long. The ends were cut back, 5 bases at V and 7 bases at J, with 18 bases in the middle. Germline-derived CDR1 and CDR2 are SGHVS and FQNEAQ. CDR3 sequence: CASSPTYGLRNSPLHF. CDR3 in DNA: TGTGCCAGCAGCCCCACCTATGGACTGAGGAATTCACCCCTCCACTTT.

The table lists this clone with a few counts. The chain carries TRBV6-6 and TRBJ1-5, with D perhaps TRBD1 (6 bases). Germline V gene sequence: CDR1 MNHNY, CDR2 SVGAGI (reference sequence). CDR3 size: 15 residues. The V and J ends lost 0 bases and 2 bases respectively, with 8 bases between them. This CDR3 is CASSYSGGGNQPQHF. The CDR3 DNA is TGTGCCAGCAGTTACTCAGGGGGAGGCAATCAGCCCCAGCATTTT.

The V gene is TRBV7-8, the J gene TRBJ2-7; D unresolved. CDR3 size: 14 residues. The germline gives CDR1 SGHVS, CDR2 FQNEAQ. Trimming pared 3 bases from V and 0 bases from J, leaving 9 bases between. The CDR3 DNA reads TGTGCCAGCAGCTTCCAAAGTAGCTCCTACGAGCAGTACTTC. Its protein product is CASSFQSSSYEQYF. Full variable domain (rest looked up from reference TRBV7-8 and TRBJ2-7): GAGVSQSPRYKVAKRGQDVALRCDPISGHVSLFWYQQALGQGPEFLTYFQNEAQLDKSGLPSDRFFAERPEGSVSTLKIQRTQQEDSAVYLCASSFQSSSYEQYFGPGTRLTVT.

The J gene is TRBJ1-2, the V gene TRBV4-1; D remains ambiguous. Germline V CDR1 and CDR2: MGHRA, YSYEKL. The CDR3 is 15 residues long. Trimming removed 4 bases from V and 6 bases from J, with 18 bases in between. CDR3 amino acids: CASSPREGIQHGYTF. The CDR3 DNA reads TGCGCCAGCAGCCCGCGGGAGGGAATTCAGCATGGCTACACCTTC.

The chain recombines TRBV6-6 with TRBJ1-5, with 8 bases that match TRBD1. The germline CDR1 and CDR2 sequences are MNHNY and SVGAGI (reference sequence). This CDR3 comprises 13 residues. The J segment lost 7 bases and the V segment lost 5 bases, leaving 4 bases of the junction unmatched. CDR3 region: CASSTGGNQPQHF. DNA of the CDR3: TGTGCCAGCAGTACAGGGGGAAACCAGCCCCAGCATTTT.

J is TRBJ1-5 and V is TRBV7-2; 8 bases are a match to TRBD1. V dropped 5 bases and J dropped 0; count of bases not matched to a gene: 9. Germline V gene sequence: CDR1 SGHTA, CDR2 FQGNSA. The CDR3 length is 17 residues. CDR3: CASSQTGATISNQPQHF. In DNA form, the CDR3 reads TGTGCCAGCAGCCAGACAGGGGCTACCATTAGCAATCAGCCCCAGCATTTT.

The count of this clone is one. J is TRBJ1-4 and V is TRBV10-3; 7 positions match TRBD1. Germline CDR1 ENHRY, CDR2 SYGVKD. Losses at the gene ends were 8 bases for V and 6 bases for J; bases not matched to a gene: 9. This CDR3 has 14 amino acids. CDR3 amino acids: CAIRPTGTDEKLFF. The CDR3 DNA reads TGTGCCATCCGCCCGACAGGGACCGATGAAAAACTGTTTTTT.

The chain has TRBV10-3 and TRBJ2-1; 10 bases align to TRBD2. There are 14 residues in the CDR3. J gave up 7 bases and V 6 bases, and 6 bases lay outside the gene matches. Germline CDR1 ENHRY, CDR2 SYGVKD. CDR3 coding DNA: TGTGCCATCAGGGAGCGGGGGGGCCGAAATGAGCAGTTCTTC. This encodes CAIRERGGRNEQFF.

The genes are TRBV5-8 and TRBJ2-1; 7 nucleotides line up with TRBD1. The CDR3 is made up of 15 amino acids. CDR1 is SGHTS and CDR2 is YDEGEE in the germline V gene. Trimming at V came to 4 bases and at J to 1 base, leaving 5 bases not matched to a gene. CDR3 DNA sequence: TGTGCCAGCAGCCGTACAGGGGCGTCCTACAATGAGCAGTTCTTC. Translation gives CASSRTGASYNEQFF.

As DNA, the CDR3 is TGCGCCAGCAGCCAAGATGGGGGCCCCAACACCGGGGAGCTGTTTTTT. Amino acids: CASSQDGGPNTGELFF. The rearrangement joins TRBV4-3 to TRBJ2-2, with D possibly TRBD1 on 6 matching bases. The CDR3 length is 16 residues. Germline V gene sequence: CDR1 LGHNA, CDR2 YSLEER. V shed 0 bases and J shed 2 bases, with 10 bases lying between them.

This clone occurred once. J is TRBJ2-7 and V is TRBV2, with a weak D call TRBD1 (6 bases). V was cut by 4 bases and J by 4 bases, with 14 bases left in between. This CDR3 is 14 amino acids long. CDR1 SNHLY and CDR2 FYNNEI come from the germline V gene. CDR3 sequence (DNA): TGTGCCAGCAGTGGAACCGGGACACCATACGAGCAGTACGTC. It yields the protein CASSGTGTPYEQYV.

CDR3 in amino acids: CASSLALFGTGGRNTEAFF. The CDR3 DNA reads as TGTGCCAGCAGCTTAGCGCTCTTTGGGACAGGGGGTCGGAACACTGAAGCTTTCTTT. The chain couples TRBV7-4 to TRBJ1-1; 11 bases fit TRBD1. The CDR3 spans 19 residues. The V segment lost 0 bases and the J segment 1 base; nucleotides outside the gene matches: 10. Per the germline V gene, CDR1 is SGHVT and CDR2 is SQSDAQ.

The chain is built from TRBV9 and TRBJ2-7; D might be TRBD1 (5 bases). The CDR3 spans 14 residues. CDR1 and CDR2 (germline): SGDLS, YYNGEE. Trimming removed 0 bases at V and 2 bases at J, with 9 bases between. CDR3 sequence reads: CASSVDKGPYEQYF. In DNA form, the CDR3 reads TGTGCCAGCAGCGTAGATAAGGGGCCCTACGAGCAGTACTTC.

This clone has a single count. CDR3 DNA: TGTGCCAGCTCACCACTTCGGTCTGGCGAGCAGTACTTC. This translates into CASSPLRSGEQYF. The rearrangement joins TRBV18 to TRBJ2-7, with D hard to call. The CDR3 extends over 13 amino acids. V lost 1 base, J lost 6 bases, and 10 bases lay in between. Germline assignment: CDR1 KGHSH and CDR2 LQKENI.